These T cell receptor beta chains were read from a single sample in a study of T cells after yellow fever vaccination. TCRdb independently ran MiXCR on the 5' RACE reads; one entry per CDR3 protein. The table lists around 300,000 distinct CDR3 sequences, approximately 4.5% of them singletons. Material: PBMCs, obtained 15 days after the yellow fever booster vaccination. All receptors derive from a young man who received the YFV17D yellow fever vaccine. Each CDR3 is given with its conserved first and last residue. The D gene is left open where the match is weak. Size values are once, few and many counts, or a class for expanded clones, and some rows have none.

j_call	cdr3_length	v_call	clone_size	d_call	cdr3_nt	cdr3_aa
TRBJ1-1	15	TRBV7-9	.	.	TGTGCCAGCAGCTTAGAACAGATAATGAACACTGAAGCTTTCTTT	CASSLEQIMNTEAFF
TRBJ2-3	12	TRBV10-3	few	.	TGTGCCATCAGTGAGTATGAAGCGGCGCAGTATTTT	CAISEYEAAQYF
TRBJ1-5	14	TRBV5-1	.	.	TGCGCCAGCAGCTTAGGGGGGCTCCGGGAGCCCCAGCATTTT	CASSLGGLREPQHF
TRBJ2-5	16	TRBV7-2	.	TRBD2	TGTGCCAGCAGCTTAAGACTAGCGGGGGAACAAGAGACCCAGTACTTC	CASSLRLAGEQETQYF
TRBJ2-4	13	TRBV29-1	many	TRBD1	TGCAGCGTTGGGACAGGCCTGCCCCTAGTTCAGTACTTC	CSVGTGLPLVQYF
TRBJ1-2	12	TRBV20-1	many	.	TGCAGTGCTAGGGGCGGCAACTATGGCTACACCTTC	CSARGGNYGYTF
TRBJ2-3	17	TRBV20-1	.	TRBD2	TGCAGTGCTAGCAGGCGGGGGGGTTCTCCTAGCACAGATACGCAGTATTTT	CSASRRGGSPSTDTQYF
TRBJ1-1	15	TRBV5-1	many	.	TGCGCCAGCAGCCCCCGATCGGGGGGGAACACTGAAGCTTTCTTT	CASSPRSGGNTEAFF
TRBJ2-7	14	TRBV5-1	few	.	TGCGCCAGCAGCGACCCGATGAGCTCCTACGAGCAGTACTTC	CASSDPMSSYEQYF
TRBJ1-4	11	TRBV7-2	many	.	TGTGCCAGCACCGACGCGGAAAAACTGTTTTTT	CASTDAEKLFF
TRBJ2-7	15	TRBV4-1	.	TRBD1	TGCGCCAGCAGTCAGAGCCAGGGGGCGCAGAACGAGCAGTACTTC	CASSQSQGAQNEQYF
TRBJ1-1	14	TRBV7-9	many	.	TGTGCCAGCAGCTTTGAAGGAAAGAACACTGAAGCTTTCTTT	CASSFEGKNTEAFF
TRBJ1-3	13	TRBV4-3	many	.	TGCGCCAGCAGCCCCAGTCAGCGAAACACCATATATTTT	CASSPSQRNTIYF
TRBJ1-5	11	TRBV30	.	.	TGTGCCTGGGGGGGGGGCCAGCCCCAGCATTTT	CAWGGGQPQHF
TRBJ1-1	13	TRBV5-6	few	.	TGTGCCAGCAGCCTTGCGCCGTCTGGTGAAGCTTTCTTT	CASSLAPSGEAFF
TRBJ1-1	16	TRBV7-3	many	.	TGTGCCAGCAGCCCGCTCCCCGGGGGCTGGAACACTGAAGCTTTCTTT	CASSPLPGGWNTEAFF
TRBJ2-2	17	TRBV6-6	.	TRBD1	TGTGCCAGCAGTTACTCGTCGAGGGGGCTGCACACCGGGGAGCTGTTTTTT	CASSYSSRGLHTGELFF
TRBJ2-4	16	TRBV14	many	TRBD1	TGTGCCAGCAGCCTTCGACAGGGGCCGTTGGAAAACATTCAGTACTTC	CASSLRQGPLENIQYF
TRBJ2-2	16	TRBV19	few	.	TGTGCCAGTAGTATTATCTCAGGGTCGAACACCGGGGAGCTGTTTTTT	CASSIISGSNTGELFF
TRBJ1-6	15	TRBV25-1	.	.	TGTGCCAGCCATGCACCGGGGGCCTATAATTCACCCCTCCACTTT	CASHAPGAYNSPLHF
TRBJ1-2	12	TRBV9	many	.	TGTGCCAGCTCCTCGACCGGTTGGGGCTACACCTTC	CASSSTGWGYTF
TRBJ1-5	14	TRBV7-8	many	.	TGTGCCAGCAGCTTGTCCCAGGTGAATCAGCCCCAGCATTTT	CASSLSQVNQPQHF
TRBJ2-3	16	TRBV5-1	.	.	TGCGCCAGCAGGGCTCCGGGTTCAGGGGAAAAGTCCGCGCAGTATTTT	CASRAPGSGEKSAQYF
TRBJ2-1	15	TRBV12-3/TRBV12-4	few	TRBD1	TGTGCCAGCAGTTACCGGACAGGGACATGGGATGAGCAGTTCTTC	CASSYRTGTWDEQFF
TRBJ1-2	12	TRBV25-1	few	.	TGTGCCAGCAGGGGCAGGGGTGGCAGCTACACCTTC	CASRGRGGSYTF
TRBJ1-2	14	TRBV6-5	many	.	TGTGCCAGCAGCCTCACATTAAAGAACTATGGCTACACCTTC	CASSLTLKNYGYTF
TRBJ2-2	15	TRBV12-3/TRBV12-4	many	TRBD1	TGTGCCAGCAGCACAGGGGGCGCGAGTACCGGGGAGCTGTTTTTT	CASSTGGASTGELFF